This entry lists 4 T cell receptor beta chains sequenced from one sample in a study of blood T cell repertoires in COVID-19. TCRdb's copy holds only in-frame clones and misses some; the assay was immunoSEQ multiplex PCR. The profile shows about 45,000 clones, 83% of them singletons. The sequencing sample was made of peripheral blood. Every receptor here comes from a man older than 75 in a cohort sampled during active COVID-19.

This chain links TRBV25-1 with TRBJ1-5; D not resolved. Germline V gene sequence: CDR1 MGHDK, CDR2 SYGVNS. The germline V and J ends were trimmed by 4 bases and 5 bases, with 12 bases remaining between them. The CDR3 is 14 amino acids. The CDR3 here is CASSGLYSDQPQHF. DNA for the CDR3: TGTGCCAGCAGTGGCCTCTACAGTGATCAGCCCCAGCATTTT.

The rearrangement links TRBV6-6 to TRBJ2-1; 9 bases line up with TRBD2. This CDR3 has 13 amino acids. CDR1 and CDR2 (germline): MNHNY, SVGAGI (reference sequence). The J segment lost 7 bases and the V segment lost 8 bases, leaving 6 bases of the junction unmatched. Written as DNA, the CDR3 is TGTGCCAGCGCGGGAGGGCCTTGGAATGAGCAGTTCTTC. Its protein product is CASAGGPWNEQFF.

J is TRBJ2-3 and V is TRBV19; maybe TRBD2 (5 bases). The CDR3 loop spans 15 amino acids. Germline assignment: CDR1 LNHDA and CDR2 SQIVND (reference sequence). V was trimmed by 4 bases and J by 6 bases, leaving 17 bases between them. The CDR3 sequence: CASSTPGPSGDTQYF. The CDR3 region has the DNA TGTGCCAGTAGTACCCCAGGACCATCGGGGGATACGCAGTATTTT.

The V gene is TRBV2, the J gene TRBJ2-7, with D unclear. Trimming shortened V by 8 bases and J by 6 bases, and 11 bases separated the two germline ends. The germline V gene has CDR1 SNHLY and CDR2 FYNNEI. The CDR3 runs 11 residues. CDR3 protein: CASLFRGEQYF. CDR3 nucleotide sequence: TGTGCCAGCCTATTTCGCGGCGAGCAGTACTTC.